The clone carrying this T cell receptor beta chain was counted once. Its antigen is currently unknown. Profiling relied on immunoSEQ multiplex PCR, and the TCRdb table lists in-frame clones only, not all of them. Of approximately 58,000 clones in the sample, about nine tenths were seen once. This record comes from a study of OX40 agonist ivuxolimab in advanced cancers. On the study more broadly: The patients' treatment was ivuxolimab, an agonistic anti-OX40 (CD134) antibody. Patients treated during dose escalation were battling hepatocellular carcinoma, melanoma, renal cell or head and neck cancer.

The CDR3 sequence is 15 residues long. General study points: At 0.1 to 3.0 mg/kg, clonal expansion of CD4+ and CD8+ blood T cells had occurred by week 6. Expanded peripheral T cell antigen specificity was not determined.

This TCR came from an adult with an advanced solid tumor such as melanoma, head and neck, liver or kidney cancer. V usage is TRBV21-1 and J usage is TRBJ2-7; the table's D gene call, TRBD2, was not cross checked with the DNA. TRBV21-1 is listed as a pseudogene. The sample here was CD4+ or CD8+ T cells sorted from blood, taken in a trial of the OX40 agonist ivuxolimab. This chain's CDR3 is CASSKLAGVDYEQYF. In DNA, the CDR3 is TGTGCCAGCAGCAAATTAGCGGGAGTGGACTACGAGCAGTACTTC.